The entry below gives a single T cell receptor beta chain sequence along with its context. The table came from immunoSEQ multiplex PCR; TCRdb's copy has only in-frame clones and leaves some out. Among roughly 240,000 clones, 75% to 90% were seen once, and the ten largest hold around 4.5%. The sample is drawn from a study of blood T cell repertoires in COVID-19. Overall study context: Specimens from acute and convalescent COVID-19 originated in the United States, Italy and Spain. Nucleic acid was either cDNA or gDNA, and it came from T cells, B-cell-depleted T cells, or PBMCs.

The length of the CDR3 is 13 residues. CDR1 is SQVTM, CDR2 ANQGSEA, per germline. The V and J ends lost 6 bases and 2 bases, in that order; junction bases with no gene match: 5. The sequence derives from a man aged 55 to 69 who had recovered from COVID-19. Sequenced sample: peripheral blood. The V gene is TRBV29-1, the J gene TRBJ2-5, with 8 bases fitting TRBD2. The DNA of the CDR3 is TGCAGCGTAGCACTAGCGGTTCAAGAGACCCAGTACTTC. Translation gives CSVALAVQETQYF.